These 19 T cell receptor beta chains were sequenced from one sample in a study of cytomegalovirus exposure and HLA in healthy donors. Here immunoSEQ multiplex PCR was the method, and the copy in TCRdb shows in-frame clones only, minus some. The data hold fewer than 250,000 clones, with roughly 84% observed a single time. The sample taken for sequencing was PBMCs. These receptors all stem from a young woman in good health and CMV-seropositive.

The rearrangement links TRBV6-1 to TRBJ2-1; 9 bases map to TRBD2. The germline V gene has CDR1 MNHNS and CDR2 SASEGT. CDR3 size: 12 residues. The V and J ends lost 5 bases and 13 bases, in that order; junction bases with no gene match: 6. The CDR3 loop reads CASSFSGSFQFF. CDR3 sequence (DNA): TGTGCCAGCAGTTTTAGCGGGAGTTTCCAGTTCTTC.

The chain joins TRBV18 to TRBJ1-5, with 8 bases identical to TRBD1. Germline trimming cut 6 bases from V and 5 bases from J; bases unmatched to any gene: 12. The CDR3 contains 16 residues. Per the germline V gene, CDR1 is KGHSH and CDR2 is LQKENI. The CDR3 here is CASSSAGTGTYQPQHF. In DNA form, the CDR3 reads TGTGCCAGCTCCAGCGCAGGGACAGGCACATATCAGCCCCAGCATTTT.

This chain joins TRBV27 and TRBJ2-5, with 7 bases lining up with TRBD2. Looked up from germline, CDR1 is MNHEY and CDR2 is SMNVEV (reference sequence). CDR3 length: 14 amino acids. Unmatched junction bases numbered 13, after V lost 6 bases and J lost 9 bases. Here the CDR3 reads CASSPLQARGAQYF. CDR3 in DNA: TGTGCCAGCAGCCCATTACAAGCTCGGGGGGCCCAGTACTTC.

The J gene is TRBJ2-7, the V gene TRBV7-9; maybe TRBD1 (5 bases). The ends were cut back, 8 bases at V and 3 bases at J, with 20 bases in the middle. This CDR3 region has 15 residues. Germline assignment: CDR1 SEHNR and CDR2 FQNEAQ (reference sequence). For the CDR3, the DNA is TGTGCCAGCCAAAGGGGCACTGGGTGGGTCTACGAGCAGTACTTC. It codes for CASQRGTGWVYEQYF.

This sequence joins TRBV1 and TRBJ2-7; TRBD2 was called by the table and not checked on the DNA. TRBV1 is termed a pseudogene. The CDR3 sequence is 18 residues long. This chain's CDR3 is CTSSQDRGQREGLGEQYF. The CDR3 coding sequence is TGCACCAGCAGCCAAGATAGGGGTCAGCGGGAGGGATTAGGTGAGCAGTACTTC.

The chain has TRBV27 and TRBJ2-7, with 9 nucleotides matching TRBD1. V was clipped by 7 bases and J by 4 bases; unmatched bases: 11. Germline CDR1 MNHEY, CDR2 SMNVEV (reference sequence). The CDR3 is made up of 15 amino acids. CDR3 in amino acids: CASTLRGDRVYEQYF. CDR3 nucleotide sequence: TGTGCCAGCACCCTTCGTGGGGACAGGGTATACGAGCAGTACTTC.

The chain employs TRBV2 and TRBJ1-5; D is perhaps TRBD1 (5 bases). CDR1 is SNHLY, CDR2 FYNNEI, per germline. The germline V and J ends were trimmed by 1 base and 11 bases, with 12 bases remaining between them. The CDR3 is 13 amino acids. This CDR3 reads CASSEVRPGAQHF. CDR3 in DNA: TGTGCCAGCAGTGAAGTTCGGCCGGGGGCCCAGCATTTT.

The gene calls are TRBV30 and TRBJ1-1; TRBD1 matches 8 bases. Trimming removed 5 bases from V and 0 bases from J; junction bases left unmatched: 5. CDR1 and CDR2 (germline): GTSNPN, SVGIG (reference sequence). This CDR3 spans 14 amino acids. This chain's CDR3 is CAWQRTGLNTEAFF. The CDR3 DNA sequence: TGTGCCTGGCAGCGGACAGGGCTGAACACTGAAGCTTTCTTT.

DNA for the CDR3: TGTGCCTGGAGTGTACGACTAGCGGGACTCACAGATACGCAGTATTTT. The encoded protein is CAWSVRLAGLTDTQYF. This sequence joins TRBV30 and TRBJ2-3; the match to TRBD2 covers 11 bases. CDR3 length: 16 residues. Germline V gene data show CDR1 as GTSNPN and CDR2 as SVGIG (reference sequence). The V segment lost 0 bases and the J segment 2 bases; nucleotides outside the gene matches: 4.

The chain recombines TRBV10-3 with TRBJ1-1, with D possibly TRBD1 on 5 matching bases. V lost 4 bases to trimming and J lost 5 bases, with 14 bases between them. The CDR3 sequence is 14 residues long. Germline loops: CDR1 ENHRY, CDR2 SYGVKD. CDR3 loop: CAISGGAGRTEAFF. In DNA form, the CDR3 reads TGTGCCATCAGTGGGGGAGCAGGGAGGACTGAAGCTTTCTTT.

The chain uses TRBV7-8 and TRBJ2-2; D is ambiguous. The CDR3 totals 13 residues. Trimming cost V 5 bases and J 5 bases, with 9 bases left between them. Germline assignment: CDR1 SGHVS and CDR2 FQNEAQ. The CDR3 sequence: CASSRPTTGELFF. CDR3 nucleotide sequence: TGTGCCAGCAGCCGCCCCACAACCGGGGAGCTGTTTTTT.

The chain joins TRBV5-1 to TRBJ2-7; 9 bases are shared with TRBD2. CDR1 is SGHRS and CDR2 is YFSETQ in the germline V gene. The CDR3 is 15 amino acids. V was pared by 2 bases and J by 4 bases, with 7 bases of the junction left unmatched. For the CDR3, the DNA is TGCGCCAGCAGCTTTTCTAGCGGGACCTATTACGAGCAGTACTTC. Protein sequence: CASSFSSGTYYEQYF.

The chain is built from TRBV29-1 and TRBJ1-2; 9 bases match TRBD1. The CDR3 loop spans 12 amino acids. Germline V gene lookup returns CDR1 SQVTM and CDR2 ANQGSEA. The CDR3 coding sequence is TGCGGCGCTTGGACAGGGGCCTATGGCTACACCTTC. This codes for CGAWTGAYGYTF.

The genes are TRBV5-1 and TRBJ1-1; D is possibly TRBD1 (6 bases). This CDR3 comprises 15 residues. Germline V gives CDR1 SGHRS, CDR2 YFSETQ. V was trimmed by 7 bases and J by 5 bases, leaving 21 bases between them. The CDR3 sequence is CASATQGPPETEAFF. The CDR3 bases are TGCGCCAGCGCCACCCAGGGGCCCCCAGAGACTGAAGCTTTCTTT.

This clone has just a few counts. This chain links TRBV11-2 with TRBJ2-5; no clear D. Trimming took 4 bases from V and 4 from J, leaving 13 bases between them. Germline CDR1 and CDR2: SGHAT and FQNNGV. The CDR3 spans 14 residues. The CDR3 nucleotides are TGTGCCAGCAGCTCTACCCCCTCGGGAGAGACCCAGTACTTC. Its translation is CASSSTPSGETQYF.

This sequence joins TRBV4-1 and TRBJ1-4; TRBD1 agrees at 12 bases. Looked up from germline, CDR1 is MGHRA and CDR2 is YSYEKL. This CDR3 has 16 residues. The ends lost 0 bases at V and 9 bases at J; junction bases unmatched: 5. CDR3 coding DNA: TGCGCCAGCAGCCAAGAATGGGGACAGGGGGCTCAAAAACTGTTTTTT. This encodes CASSQEWGQGAQKLFF.

As DNA, the CDR3 is TGTGCCAGCAGTTACTCGGCCCCCCCCCAGTACTTC. As protein: CASSYSAPPQYF. V usage is TRBV6-5 and J usage is TRBJ2-5; D ambiguous. Germline V CDR1 and CDR2: MNHEY, SVGAGI. The CDR3 sequence is 12 residues long. V shed 0 bases and J shed 9 bases, with 8 bases lying between them.

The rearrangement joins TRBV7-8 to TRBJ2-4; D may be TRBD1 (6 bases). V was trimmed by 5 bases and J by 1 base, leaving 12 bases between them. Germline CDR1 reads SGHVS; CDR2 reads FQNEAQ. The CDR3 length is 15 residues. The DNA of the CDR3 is TGTGCCAGCAGCCCCTACCAGGGGGCCAAAAACATTCAGTACTTC. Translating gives CASSPYQGAKNIQYF.

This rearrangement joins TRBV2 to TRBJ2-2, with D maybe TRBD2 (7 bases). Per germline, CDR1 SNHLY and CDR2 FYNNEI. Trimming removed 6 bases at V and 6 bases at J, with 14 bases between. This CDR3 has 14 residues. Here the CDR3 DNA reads TGTGCCAGCAGCCCGAGGGGGGGCCCCGGGGAGCTGTTTTTT. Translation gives CASSPRGGPGELFF.